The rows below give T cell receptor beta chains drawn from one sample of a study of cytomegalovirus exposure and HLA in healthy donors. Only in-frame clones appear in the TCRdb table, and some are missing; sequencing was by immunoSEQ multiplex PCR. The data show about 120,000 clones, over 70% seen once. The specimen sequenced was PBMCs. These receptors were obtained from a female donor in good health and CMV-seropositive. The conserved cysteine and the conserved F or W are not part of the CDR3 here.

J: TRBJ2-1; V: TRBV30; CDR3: AWSIQYNEQF
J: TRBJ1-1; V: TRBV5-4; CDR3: ASSLGQGAMNTEAF
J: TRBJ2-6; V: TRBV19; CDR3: ASSETGVRGANVLT
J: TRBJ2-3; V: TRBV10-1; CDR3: ASSEALKTDTQY
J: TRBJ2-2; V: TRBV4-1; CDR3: ASSQDPRSELF
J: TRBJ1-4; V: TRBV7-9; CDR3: ASSLTGEREKLF
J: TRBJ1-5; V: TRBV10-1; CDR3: ASSESISGGSANQPQH
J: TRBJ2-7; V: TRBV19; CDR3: ASSWTESSYEQY
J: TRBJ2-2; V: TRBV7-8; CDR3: ASSSPDRAGELF
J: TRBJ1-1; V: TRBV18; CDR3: ASSVGQTNTEAF
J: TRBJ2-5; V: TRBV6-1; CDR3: ASSTTRDIQETQY
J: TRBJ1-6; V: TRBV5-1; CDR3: ASSLGDRKSSPLH
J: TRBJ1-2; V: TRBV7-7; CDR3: ASSRQGDNYGYT
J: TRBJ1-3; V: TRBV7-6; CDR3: ASSLDVQSGNTIY
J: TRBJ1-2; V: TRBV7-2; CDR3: ASSLVPGGYGYT
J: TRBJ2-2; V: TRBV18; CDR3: ASSSLAGNTGELF
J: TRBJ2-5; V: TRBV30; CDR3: AWSGEYEETQY
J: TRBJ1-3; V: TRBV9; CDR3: ASSTQGVGNTIY
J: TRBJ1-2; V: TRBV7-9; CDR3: ASSPRTGDGYGYT